This T cell receptor (beta chain) was captured by sequencing in a study of blood T cell repertoires in COVID-19. At the level of the study: The United States, Italy and Spain were the sources of the acute and convalescent COVID-19 samples. In each case, the material was cDNA or gDNA derived from T cells, B-cell-depleted T cells, or PBMCs.

Sequencing used immunoSEQ multiplex PCR; TCRdb keeps in-frame clones, though not all of them. The sample comprises 100,000 to 150,000 clones, approximately 83% of which are singletons, and 6.6% rests with the top ten. Sequencing used peripheral blood. The receptor comes from a man aged 80 or over with active or convalescent COVID-19.

CDR3 amino acids: CASSPSGVSNEKLFF. The CDR3 bases are TGTGCCAGCAGTCCATCGGGGGTCAGTAATGAAAAACTGTTTTTT. The chain combines TRBV7-6 with TRBJ1-4; D might be TRBD1 (5 bases). Trimming removed 6 bases from V and 4 bases from J, with 15 bases in between. Germline-derived CDR1 and CDR2 are SGHVS and FNYEAQ. The CDR3 is made up of 15 amino acids.